The next 6 T cell receptor beta chains were all read from a single sample in a study of identical twins. A single record per CDR3 protein comes from TCRdb applying MiXCR to the 5' RACE reads. This sample has about 570,000 distinct CDR3 sequences, with nearly 10% found just once. This sample also appeared in a second study, on yellow fever vaccine responses in identical twins.

Material: PBMCs. The receptors come from a woman in her late teens or twenties in good health.

This clonotype was observed at least ten times. The chain employs TRBV3-1 and TRBJ1-2, with D possibly matching TRBD1 (5 bases). Trimming left V 0 bases short and J 8 bases short, with 13 bases between. The CDR3 contains 14 residues. Germline V gene sequence: CDR1 LGHDT, CDR2 YNNKEL (reference sequence). The CDR3 sequence: CASSQDWGGDGYTF. DNA for the CDR3: TGTGCCAGCAGCCAAGATTGGGGAGGGGACGGCTACACCTTC.

The gene calls are TRBV5-1 and TRBJ2-7; 8 bases agree with TRBD2. The length of the CDR3 is 20 residues. V gave up 3 bases and J gave up 4 bases; unmatched junction bases: 24. Germline CDR1 reads SGHRS; CDR2 reads YFSETQ. CDR3: CASSWDGRASRERELYEQYF. The DNA of the CDR3 is TGCGCCAGCAGCTGGGATGGCAGGGCCAGCAGGGAGCGGGAGTTATACGAGCAGTACTTC.

There are a few counts of this clonotype. The J gene is TRBJ2-5, the V gene TRBV7-2, with TRBD2 identical over 11 bases. V gave up 1 base and J gave up 4 bases; unmatched junction bases: 8. Looked up from germline, CDR1 is SGHTA and CDR2 is FQGNSA. The CDR3 loop spans 17 amino acids. The CDR3 loop reads CASSLGSSGRPGETQYF. CDR3 bases: TGTGCCAGCAGCTTAGGGTCTAGCGGGAGGCCGGGAGAGACCCAGTACTTC.

This clonotype was seen a handful of times. The chain is built from TRBV27 and TRBJ2-7; D remains ambiguous. Trimming took 0 bases from V and 6 from J, leaving 9 bases between them. This CDR3 contains 13 residues. Germline V gene lookup returns CDR1 MNHEY and CDR2 SMNVEV (reference sequence). The DNA of the CDR3 is TGTGCCAGCAGTTTATCTGTCCGTCGCGAGCAGTACTTC. The encoded protein is CASSLSVRREQYF.

This clonotype was observed a few times. J is TRBJ2-7 and V is TRBV6-2 or TRBV6-3; the match to TRBD2 covers 12 bases. The V gene's germline CDR1 is MNHEY and CDR2 SVGEGT. The ends lost 2 bases at V and 4 bases at J; junction bases unmatched: 15. The CDR3 runs 19 residues. CDR3 in amino acids: CASSYPGRSLTSGRYEQYF. DNA of the CDR3: TGTGCCAGCAGTTACCCCGGTCGATCTCTGACTAGCGGGAGATACGAGCAGTACTTC.

This clonotype was counted at least ten times. This sequence joins TRBV29-1 and TRBJ2-3; D could derive from TRBD1 or TRBD2 (5 bases each). This CDR3 spans 13 amino acids. Germline V gene sequence: CDR1 SQVTM, CDR2 ANQGSEA. Trimming stripped 3 bases from V and 0 bases from J, with 7 bases between. CDR3 sequence (DNA): TGCAGCGTTGACCGGGACAGCACAGATACGCAGTATTTT. Translating gives CSVDRDSTDTQYF.